This T cell receptor beta chain comes out of a study of CD8+ T cells in alopecia areata. About the study: Tofacitinib ran for 6 to 18 months before 6 months off drug.

Extracted from the samples, RNA was reverse transcribed into cDNA to serve as the sequencing template. TCRdb's copy holds only in-frame clones and misses some; the assay was immunoSEQ multiplex PCR. The profile shows 150,000 to 200,000 clones, 59% of them singletons. The V end lost 0 bases, the J end lost 7 bases, and 1 base lay between the germline ends. This CDR3 spans 11 amino acids. Germline loops: CDR1 LNHNV, CDR2 YYDKDF (reference sequence). This sample comprised CD4+ T cells sorted from blood, obtained at week 0. This rearrangement joins TRBV15 to TRBJ2-1; unclear D gene. This receptor was identified in a human donor with alopecia areata. The CDR3 nucleotides are TGTGCCACCAGCAGAGAAAATGAGCAGTTCTTC. It encodes CATSRENEQFF. The full variable domain, in which reference TRBV15 and TRBJ2-1 provide the parts outside the CDR3, is DAMVIQNPRYQVTQFGKPVTLSCSQTLNHNVMYWYQQKSSQAPKLLFHYYDKDFNNEADTPDNFQSRRPNTSFCFLDIRSPGLGDTAMYLCATSRENEQFFGPGTRLTVL.